This T cell receptor delta chain was sequenced in a study of γδ T cells in repeated Plasmodium falciparum infection (dated by TCRdb to about 2021). Study-wide context: Malian children exposed to intense seasonal malaria transmission were enrolled in the natural-infection arm and compared with Australian children matched for age and gender. Four controlled human malaria infections were administered to five malaria-naive U.S. adults over about 600 days by bites from P. falciparum NF54-infected Anopheles stephensi mosquitoes. Controlled-infection subjects were sampled at baseline, immediately before selected infections, and 21 days after each infection. Malian gammadelta TCR repertoires were analysed cross-sectionally during no-transmission periods and were analysed longitudinally across acute febrile malaria episodes. The study examined how repeated Plasmodium falciparum infection shapes the human gammadelta T cell repertoire, using natural infection in Mali and controlled human malaria infection.

Findings and caveats that apply to the study as a whole: Generalizability was limited because the Malian cohort came from a small rural village made up predominantly of one ethnic group. Because the controlled-infection cohort was small, analysis of inter-individual variability in gammadelta T cell responses was limited. In Vdelta2-negative, largely Vdelta1+, gammadelta TCR repertoires, repeated controlled infections appeared to drive waves of new clonotype selection. Vgamma9/Vdelta2+ TCR repertoires kept a highly stable polyclonal repertoire across time and infection, and many TCRgamma sequences overlapped between individuals. Compared with Australian children, Malian children appeared to have Vdelta2-negative gammadelta TCR repertoires that were more clonally expanded, less diverse and less shared.

The table lists this clone with a few counts. The antigen it recognizes is unknown. The TCRdb record carries a much larger clone's protein, which differs from this DNA's translation at residue 4; a read error is the likely cause, and the protein listed here is the DNA translation. Receptors were amplified or captured by multiplex PCR. These reads were obtained on an Illumina MiSeq. From each sorted gammadelta T cell sample, both TCR gamma (TRG) and TCR delta (TRD) chains were sequenced. Turning to the authors' computational methods: Clonotype tree plots, accumulated frequency of the top 20 clonotypes, diversity index (DI) and D75 metrics were included in the repertoire analyses. Clone calls in TCRdb were regenerated from the public reads with CATT, after which identical DNA sequences shared one row. The V and J calls were determined by TCRdb, not by the authors. This sample holds roughly 90,000 delta-chain clones; roughly 0.9% were observed only once. 7.5% to 10% of the sample comes from the top ten.

For bulk TCR repertoire analysis, Vgamma9/Vdelta2+ and Vdelta2-negative gammadelta T cell populations were flow-sorted out of peripheral blood mononuclear cells. CDR1 and CDR2, looked up from the germline V gene, are GEAIGNYY and EKD. The CDR3 spans 14 residues, from the cysteine through the phenylalanine. Only CDR3 DNA remains: 42 bases, in frame from the first base. V is clipped by 5 bases and J by 4 bases, and the sequence between their germline boundaries is 16 bases long. The source is a pool of human donors (malaria-infected and uninfected, not separated). Sequencing used gamma-delta T cells from blood. This sequence uses TRDV2 and TRDJ1; tentative D gene TRDD3, with 5 bases matching. No J segment appears in TCRdb, so it was assigned here by matching the sequence to germline. The CDR3 loop reads CACGGVGSRDKLIF. In nucleotide form, the sequence is TGTGCCTGTGGCGGGGTGGGATCACGCGATAAACTCATCTTT.